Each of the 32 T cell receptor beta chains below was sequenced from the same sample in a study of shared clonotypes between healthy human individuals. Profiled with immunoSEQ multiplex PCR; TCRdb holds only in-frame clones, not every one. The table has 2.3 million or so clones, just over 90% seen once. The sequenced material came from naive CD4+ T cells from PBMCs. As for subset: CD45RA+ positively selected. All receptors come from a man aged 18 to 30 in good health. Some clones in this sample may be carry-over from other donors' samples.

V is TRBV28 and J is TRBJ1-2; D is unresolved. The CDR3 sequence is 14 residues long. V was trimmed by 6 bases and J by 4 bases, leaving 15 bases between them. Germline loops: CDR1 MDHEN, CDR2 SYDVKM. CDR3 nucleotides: TGTGCCAGCAGGGGCCGAAGGCCCCCCTATGGCTACACCTTC. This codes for CASRGRRPPYGYTF.

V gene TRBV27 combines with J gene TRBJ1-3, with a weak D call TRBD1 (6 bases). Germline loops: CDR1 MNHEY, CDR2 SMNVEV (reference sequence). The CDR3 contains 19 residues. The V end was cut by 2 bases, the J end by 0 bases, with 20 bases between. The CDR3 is CASSLRGGPKFPSGNTIYF. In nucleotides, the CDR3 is TGTGCCAGCAGTTTAAGGGGGGGACCCAAATTCCCCTCTGGAAACACCATATATTTT.

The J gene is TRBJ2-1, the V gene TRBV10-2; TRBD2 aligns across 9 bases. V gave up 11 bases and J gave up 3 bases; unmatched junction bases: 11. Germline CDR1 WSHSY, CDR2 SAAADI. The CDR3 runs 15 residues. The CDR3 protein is CASRGGLAYYNEQFF. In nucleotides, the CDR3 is TGCGCCTCAAGAGGGGGACTAGCTTACTACAATGAGCAGTTCTTC.

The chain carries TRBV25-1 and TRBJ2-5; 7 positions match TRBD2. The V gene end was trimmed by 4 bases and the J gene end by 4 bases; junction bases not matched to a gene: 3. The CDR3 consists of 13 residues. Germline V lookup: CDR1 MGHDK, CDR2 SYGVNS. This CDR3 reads CASSVAGAETQYF. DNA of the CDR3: TGTGCCAGCAGTGTGGCGGGAGCAGAGACCCAGTACTTC.

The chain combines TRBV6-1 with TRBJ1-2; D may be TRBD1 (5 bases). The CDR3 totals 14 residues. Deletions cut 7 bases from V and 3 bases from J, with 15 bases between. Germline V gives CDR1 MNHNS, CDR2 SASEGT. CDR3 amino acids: CASTGRDPYYGYTF. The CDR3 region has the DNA TGTGCCAGCACGGGCAGGGATCCCTACTATGGCTACACCTTC.

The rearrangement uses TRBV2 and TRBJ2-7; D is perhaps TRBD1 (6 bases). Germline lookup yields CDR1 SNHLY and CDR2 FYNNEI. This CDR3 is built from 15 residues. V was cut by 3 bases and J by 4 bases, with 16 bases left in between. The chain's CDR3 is CASSEGAGSGYEQYF. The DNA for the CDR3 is TGTGCCAGCAGTGAGGGGGCAGGTTCTGGGTACGAGCAGTACTTC.

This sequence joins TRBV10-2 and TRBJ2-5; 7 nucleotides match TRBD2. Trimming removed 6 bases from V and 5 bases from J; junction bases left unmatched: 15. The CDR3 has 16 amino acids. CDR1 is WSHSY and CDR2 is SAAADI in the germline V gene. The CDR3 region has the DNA TGCGCCAGCAGGGACCCTCCGGGCGGGAGCGGGGAGACCCAGTACTTC. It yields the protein CASRDPPGGSGETQYF.

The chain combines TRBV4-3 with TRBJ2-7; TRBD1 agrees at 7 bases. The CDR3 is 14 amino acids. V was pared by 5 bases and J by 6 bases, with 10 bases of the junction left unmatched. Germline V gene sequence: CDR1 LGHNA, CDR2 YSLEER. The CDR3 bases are TGCGCCAGCAGCTCTCGGCAGGGGGTGTCCGAGCAGTACTTC. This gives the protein CASSSRQGVSEQYF.

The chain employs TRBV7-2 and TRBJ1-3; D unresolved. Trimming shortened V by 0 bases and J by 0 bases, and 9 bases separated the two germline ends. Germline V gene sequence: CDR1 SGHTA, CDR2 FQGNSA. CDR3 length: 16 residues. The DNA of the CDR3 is TGTGCCAGCAGCTTAGCAATTGATATCTCTGGAAACACCATATATTTT. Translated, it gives CASSLAIDISGNTIYF. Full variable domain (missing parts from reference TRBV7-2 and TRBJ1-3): GAGVSQSPSNKVTEKGKDVELRCDPISGHTALYWYRQSLGQGLEFLIYFQGNSAPDKSGLPSDRFSAERTGGSVSTLTIQRTQQEDSAVYLCASSLAIDISGNTIYFGEGSWLTVV.

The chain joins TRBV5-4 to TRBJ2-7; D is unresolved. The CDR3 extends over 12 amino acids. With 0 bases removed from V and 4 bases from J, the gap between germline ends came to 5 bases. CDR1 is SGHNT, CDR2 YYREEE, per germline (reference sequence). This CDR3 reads CASSLGTYEQYF. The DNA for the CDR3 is TGTGCCAGCAGCTTGGGCACTTACGAGCAGTACTTC. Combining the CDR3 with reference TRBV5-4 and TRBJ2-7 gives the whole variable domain ETGVTQSPTHLIKTRGQQVTLRCSSQSGHNTVSWYQQALGQGPQFIFQYYREEENGRGNFPPRFSGLQFPNYSSELNVNALELDDSALYLCASSLGTYEQYFGPGTRLTVT.

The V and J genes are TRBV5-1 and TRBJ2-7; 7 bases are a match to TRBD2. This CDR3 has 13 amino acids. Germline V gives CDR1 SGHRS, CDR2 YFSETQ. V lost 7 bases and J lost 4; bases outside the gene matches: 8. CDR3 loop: CASRLAEHYEQYF. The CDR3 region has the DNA TGCGCCAGCCGGCTAGCGGAGCATTACGAGCAGTACTTC.

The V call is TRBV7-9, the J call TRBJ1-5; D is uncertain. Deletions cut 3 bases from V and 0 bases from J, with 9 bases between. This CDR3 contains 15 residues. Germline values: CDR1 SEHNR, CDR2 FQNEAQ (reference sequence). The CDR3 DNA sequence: TGTGCCAGCAGCTTTGGCGACGCTAGCAATCAGCCCCAGCATTTT. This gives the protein CASSFGDASNQPQHF.

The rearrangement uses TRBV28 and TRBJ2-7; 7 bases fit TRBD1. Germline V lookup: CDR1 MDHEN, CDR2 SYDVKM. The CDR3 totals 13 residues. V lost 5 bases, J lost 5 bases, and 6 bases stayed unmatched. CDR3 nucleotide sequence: TGTGCCAGCAGTACCGGGACAGCGGACGAGCAGTACTTC. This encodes CASSTGTADEQYF. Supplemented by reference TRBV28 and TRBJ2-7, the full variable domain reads DVKVTQSSRYLVKRTGEKVFLECVQDMDHENMFWYRQDPGLGLRLIYFSYDVKMKEKGDIPEGYSVSREKKERFSLILESASTNQTSMYLCASSTGTADEQYFGPGTRLTVT.

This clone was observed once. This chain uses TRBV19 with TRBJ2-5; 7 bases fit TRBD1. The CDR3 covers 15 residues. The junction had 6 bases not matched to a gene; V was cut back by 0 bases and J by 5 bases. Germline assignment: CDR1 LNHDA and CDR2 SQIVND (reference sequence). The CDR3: CASSIDETGWETQYF. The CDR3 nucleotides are TGTGCCAGTAGTATAGACGAGACAGGGTGGGAGACCCAGTACTTC.

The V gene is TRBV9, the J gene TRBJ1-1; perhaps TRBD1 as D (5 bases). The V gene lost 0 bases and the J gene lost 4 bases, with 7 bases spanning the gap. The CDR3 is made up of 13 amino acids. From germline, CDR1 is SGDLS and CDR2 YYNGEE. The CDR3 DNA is TGTGCCAGCAGCGTAGGGCAGGGCACTGAAGCTTTCTTT. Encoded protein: CASSVGQGTEAFF.

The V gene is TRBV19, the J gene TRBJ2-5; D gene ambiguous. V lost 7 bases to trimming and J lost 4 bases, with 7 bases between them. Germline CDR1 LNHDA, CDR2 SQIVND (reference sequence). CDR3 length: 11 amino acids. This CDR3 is CASMSGETQYF. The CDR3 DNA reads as TGTGCCAGTATGTCGGGAGAGACCCAGTACTTC. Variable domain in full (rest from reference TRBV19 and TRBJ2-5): DGGITQSPKYLFRKEGQNVTLSCEQNLNHDAMYWYRQDPGQGLRLIYYSQIVNDFQKGDIAEGYSVSREKKESFPLTVTSAQKNPTAFYLCASMSGETQYFGPGTRLLVL.

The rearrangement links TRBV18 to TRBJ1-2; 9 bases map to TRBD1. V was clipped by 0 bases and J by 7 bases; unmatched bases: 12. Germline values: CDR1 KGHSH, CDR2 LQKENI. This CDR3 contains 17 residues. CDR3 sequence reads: CASSPPRWSGQGSGYTF. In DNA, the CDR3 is TGTGCCAGCTCACCACCGAGGTGGTCCGGACAGGGGAGTGGCTACACCTTC.

The CDR3 nucleotides are TGTGCCAGCATCCCCCAGGGGGTAGCGGGAGAGAAGTTCTTC. As protein: CASIPQGVAGEKFF. J is TRBJ2-1 and V is TRBV6-1; TRBD2 aligns across 9 bases. V was pared by 7 bases and J by 14 bases, with 15 bases of the junction left unmatched. The CDR3 has 14 residues. Germline CDR1 is MNHNS and CDR2 is SASEGT.

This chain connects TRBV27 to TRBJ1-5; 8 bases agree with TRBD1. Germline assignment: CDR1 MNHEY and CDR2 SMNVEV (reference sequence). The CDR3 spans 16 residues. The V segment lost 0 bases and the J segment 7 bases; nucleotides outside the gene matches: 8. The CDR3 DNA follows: TGTGCCAGCAGTTTATCGGGCAGGGGGCAGGGGCAGCCCCAGCATTTT. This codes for CASSLSGRGQGQPQHF.

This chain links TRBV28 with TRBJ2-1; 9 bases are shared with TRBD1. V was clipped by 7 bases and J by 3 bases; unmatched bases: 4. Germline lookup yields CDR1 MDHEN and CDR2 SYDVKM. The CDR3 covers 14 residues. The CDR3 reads CASTLTGGYNEQFF. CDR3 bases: TGTGCCAGCACCCTGACAGGGGGCTACAATGAGCAGTTCTTC. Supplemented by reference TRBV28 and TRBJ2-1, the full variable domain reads DVKVTQSSRYLVKRTGEKVFLECVQDMDHENMFWYRQDPGLGLRLIYFSYDVKMKEKGDIPEGYSVSREKKERFSLILESASTNQTSMYLCASTLTGGYNEQFFGPGTRLTVL.

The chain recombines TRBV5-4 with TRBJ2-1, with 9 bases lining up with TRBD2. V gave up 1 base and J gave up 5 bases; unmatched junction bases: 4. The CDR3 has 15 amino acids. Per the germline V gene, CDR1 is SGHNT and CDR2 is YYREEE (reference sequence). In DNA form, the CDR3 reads TGTGCCAGCAGCTTGAGCGGGAGGTCAAACAATGAGCAGTTCTTC. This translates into CASSLSGRSNNEQFF.

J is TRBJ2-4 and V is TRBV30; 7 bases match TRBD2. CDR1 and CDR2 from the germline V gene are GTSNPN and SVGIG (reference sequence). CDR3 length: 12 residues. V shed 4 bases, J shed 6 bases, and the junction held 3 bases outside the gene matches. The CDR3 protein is CAWNPGGNIQYF. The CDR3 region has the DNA TGTGCCTGGAACCCGGGGGGAAACATTCAGTACTTC.

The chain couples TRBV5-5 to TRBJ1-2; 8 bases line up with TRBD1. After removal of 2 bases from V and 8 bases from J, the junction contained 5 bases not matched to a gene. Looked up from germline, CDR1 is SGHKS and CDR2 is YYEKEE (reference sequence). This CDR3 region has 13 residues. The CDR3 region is CASSLQGVEGYTF. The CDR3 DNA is TGTGCCAGCAGCTTACAGGGGGTGGAGGGCTACACCTTC.

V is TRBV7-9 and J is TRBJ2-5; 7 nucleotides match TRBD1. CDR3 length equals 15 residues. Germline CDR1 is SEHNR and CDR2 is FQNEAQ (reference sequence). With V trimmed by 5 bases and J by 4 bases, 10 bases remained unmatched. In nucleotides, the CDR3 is TGTGCCAGCAGCGGCCGGGACAGACTATCAGAGACCCAGTACTTC. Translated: CASSGRDRLSETQYF.

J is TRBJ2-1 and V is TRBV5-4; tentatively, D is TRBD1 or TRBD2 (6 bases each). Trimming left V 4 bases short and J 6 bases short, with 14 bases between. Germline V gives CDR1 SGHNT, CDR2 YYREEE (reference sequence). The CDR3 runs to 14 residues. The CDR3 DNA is TGTGCCAGCAGCCAGGGAAAGGGGGGCAATGAGCAGTTCTTC. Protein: CASSQGKGGNEQFF.

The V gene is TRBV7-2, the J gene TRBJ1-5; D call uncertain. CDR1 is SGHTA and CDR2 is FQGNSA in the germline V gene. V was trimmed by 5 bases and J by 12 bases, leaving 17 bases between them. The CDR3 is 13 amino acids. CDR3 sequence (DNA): TGTGCCAGCAGCCTAAGCGATAGGGAGGGCCAGCATTTT. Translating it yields CASSLSDREGQHF.

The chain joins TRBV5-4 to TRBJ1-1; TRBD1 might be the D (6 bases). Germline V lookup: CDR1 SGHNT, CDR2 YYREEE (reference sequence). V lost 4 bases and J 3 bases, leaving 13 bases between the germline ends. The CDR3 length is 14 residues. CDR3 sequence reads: CASSPTGLDTEAFF. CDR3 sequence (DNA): TGTGCCAGCAGCCCCACAGGGTTGGACACTGAAGCTTTCTTT.

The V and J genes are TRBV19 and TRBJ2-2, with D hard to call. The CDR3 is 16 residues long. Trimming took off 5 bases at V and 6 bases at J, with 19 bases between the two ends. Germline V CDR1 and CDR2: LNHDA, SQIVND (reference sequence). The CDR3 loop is CASSFEILLGPGELFF. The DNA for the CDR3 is TGTGCCAGTAGTTTCGAAATCCTCCTCGGTCCCGGGGAGCTGTTTTTT.

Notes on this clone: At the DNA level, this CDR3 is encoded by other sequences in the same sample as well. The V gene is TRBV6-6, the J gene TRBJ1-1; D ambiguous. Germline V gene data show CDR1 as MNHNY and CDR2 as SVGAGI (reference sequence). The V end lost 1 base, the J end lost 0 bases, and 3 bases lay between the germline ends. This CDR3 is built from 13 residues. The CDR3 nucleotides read TGTGCCAGCAGTTACTTGGTGAACACTGAAGCTTTCTTT. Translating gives CASSYLVNTEAFF.

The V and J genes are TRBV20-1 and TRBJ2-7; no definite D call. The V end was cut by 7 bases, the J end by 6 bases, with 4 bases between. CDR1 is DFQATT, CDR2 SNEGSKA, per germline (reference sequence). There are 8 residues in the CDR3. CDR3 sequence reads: CSVTEQYF. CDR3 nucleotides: TGCAGTGTTACCGAGCAGTACTTC.

This chain's CDR3 is CASSIPGTFVEAFF. CDR3 in DNA: TGTGCCAGTAGTATCCCCGGGACATTTGTTGAAGCTTTCTTT. This sequence joins TRBV19 and TRBJ1-1; perhaps TRBD1 as D (6 bases). From germline, CDR1 is LNHDA and CDR2 SQIVND (reference sequence). V was clipped by 3 bases and J by 7 bases, with 15 bases between them. The CDR3 is 14 amino acids.

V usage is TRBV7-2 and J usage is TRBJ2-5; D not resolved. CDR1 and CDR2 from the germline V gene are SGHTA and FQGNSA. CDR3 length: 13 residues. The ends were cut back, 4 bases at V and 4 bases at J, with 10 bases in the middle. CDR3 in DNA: TGTGCCAGCAGCTCGCAGCCCCTAGAGACCCAGTACTTC. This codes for CASSSQPLETQYF.